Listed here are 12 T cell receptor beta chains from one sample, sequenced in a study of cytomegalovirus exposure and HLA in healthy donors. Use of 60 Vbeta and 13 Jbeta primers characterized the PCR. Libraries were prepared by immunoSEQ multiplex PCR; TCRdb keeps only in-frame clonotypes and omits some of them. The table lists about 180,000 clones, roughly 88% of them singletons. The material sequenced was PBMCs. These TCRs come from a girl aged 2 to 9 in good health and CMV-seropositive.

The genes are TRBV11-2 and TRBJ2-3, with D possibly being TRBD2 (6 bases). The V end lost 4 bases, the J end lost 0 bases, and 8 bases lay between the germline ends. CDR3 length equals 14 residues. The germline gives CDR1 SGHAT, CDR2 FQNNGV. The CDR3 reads CASSSGTSTDTQYF. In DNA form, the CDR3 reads TGTGCCAGCAGCTCCGGGACTAGCACAGATACGCAGTATTTT.

CDR3 in amino acids: CASSPRDTPYTEAFF. DNA of the CDR3: TGTGCCAGCTCACCACGTGACACACCTTACACTGAAGCTTTCTTT. The chain employs TRBV18 and TRBJ1-1, with D hard to call. Germline CDR1 reads KGHSH; CDR2 reads LQKENI. Trimming removed 1 base from V and 3 bases from J, with 12 bases in between. CDR3 length: 15 amino acids.

CDR3 protein: CASSLYSAAGGNTGELFF. The CDR3 nucleotides read TGTGCCAGCAGTTTATATTCGGCCGCCGGAGGGAACACCGGGGAGCTGTTTTTT. The chain has TRBV27 and TRBJ2-2; D is possibly TRBD2 (5 bases). The CDR3 runs to 18 residues. V was trimmed by 1 base and J by 1 base, leaving 16 bases between them. Germline V gene data show CDR1 as MNHEY and CDR2 as SMNVEV (reference sequence).

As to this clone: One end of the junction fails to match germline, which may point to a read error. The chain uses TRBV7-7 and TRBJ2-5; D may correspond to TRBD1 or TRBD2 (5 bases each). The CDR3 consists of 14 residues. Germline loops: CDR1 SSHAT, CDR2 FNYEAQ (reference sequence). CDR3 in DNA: TGTGCTAGCAGCGGTGGAAAGGGGTCAGAGACCCAGTACTTC. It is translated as CASSGGKGSETQYF.

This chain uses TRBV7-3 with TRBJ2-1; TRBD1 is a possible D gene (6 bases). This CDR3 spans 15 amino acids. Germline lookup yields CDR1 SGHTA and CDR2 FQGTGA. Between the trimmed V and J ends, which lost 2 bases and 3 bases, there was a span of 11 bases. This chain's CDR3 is CASSLQGTSYNEQFF. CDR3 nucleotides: TGTGCCAGCAGCTTACAGGGGACCAGCTACAATGAGCAGTTCTTC.

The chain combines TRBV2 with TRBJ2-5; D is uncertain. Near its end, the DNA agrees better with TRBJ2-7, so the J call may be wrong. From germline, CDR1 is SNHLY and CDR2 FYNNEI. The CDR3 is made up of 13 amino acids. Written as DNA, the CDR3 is TGTGCCAGCGCCTGGACGGTCGGTAGCGAGCAGTACTTC. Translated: CASAWTVGSEQYF.

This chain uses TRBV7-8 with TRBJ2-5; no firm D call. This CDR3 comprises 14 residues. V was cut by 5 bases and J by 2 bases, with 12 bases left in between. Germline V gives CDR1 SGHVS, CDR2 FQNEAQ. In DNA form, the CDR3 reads TGTGCCAGCAGCACCTCGTTTAGACAAGAGACCCAGTACTTC. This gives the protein CASSTSFRQETQYF.

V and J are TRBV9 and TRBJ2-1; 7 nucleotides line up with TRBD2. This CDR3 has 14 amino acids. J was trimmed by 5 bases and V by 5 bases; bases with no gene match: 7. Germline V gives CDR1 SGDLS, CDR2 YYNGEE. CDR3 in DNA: TGTGCCAGCAGTTCCACCCTAGCGGACAATGAGCAGTTCTTC. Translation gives CASSSTLADNEQFF.

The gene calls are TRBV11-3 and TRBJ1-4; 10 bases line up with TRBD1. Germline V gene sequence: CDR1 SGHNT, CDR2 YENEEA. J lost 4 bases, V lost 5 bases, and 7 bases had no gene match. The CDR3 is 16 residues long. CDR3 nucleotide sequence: TGTGCCAGCAGCCGACGGGGACAGGGGATTAATGAAAAACTGTTTTTT. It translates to CASSRRGQGINEKLFF. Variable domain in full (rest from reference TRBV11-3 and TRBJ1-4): EAGVVQSPRYKIIEKKQPVAFWCNPISGHNTLYWYLQNLGQGPELLIRYENEEAVDDSQLPKDRFSAERLKGVDSTLKIQPAELGDSAVYLCASSRRGQGINEKLFFGSGTQLSVL.

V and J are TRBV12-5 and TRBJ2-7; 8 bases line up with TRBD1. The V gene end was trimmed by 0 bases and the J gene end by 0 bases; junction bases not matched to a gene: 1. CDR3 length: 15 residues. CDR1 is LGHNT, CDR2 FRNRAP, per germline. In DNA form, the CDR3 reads TGTGCTAGTGGTTTGGTACAGGGGGACTCCTACGAGCAGTACTTC. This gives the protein CASGLVQGDSYEQYF.

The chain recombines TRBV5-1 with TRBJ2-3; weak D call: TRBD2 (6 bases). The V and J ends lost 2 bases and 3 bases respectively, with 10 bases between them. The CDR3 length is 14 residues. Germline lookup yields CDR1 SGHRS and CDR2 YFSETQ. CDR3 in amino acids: CASSFGTSTDTQYF. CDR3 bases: TGCGCCAGCAGCTTCGGGACTTCAACAGATACGCAGTATTTT.

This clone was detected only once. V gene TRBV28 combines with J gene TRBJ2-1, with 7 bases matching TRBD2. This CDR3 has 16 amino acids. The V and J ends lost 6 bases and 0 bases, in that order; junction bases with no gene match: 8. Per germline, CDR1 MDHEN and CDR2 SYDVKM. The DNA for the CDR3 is TGTGCCAGCAGAAACTTTGGCGGGGGCTCCTACAATGAGCAGTTCTTC. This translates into CASRNFGGGSYNEQFF.